Listed below are T cell receptor beta chains from one sample, sequenced in a study of Ad26.COV2.S vaccination and SARS-CoV-2 variants. The repertoire was sequenced with immunoSEQ multiplex PCR; TCRdb's copy has only in-frame clones and lacks some. The table records about 400,000 clones, approximately 89% of them present only once. Source: peripheral blood, taken in a trial of Ad26.COV2.S vaccine versus placebo. The receptors were gathered from a person between 18 and 60 years old who received the Ad26.COV2.S COVID-19 vaccine or a placebo. Both conserved end residues are part of each CDR3. D genes are given only for firm matches. The size field is filled for only some rows; it gives once, few, many or a size class.

- | 16 | TRBJ2-3 | TRBV9 | few | CASSADAWARTDTQYF | TGTGCCAGCAGCGCAGATGCGTGGGCCCGCACAGATACGCAGTATTTT
- | 13 | TRBJ2-1 | TRBV3-1/TRBV3-2 | - | CASSQTRAGEQFF | TGTGCCAGCAGCCAGACAAGGGCCGGTGAGCAGTTCTTC
TRBD2 | 17 | TRBJ2-2 | TRBV28 | - | CASSLSSGSQDTGELFF | TGTGCCAGCAGTTTATCTAGCGGGAGCCAAGACACCGGGGAGCTGTTTTTT
- | 16 | TRBJ2-7 | TRBV28 | - | CASSLLLRGASYEQYF | TGTGCCAGCAGCTTACTACTGCGCGGCGCCTCCTACGAGCAGTACTTC
TRBD1 | 15 | TRBJ1-2 | TRBV6-5 | - | CASSRAGGVGYGYTF | TGTGCCAGCAGTCGAGCAGGGGGCGTCGGCTATGGCTACACCTTC
- | 14 | TRBJ2-2 | TRBV11-3 | once | CASSARGRTGELFF | TGTGCCAGCAGCGCCCGGGGAAGGACCGGGGAGCTGTTTTTT
TRBD2 | 19 | TRBJ2-1 | TRBV5-1 | - | CASSRTTSGRTRSYNEQFF | TGCGCCAGCAGCCGGACGACTAGCGGGAGGACTCGCTCCTACAATGAGCAGTTCTTC
- | 16 | TRBJ2-5 | TRBV5-1 | - | CASSLRPSKGQETQYF | TGCGCCAGCAGCCTTCGTCCTAGTAAGGGCCAAGAGACCCAGTACTTC
- | 14 | TRBJ2-7 | TRBV4-3 | - | CASSQSVQESEQYF | TGCGCCAGCAGCCAATCCGTCCAGGAATCCGAGCAGTACTTC
TRBD1 | 15 | TRBJ2-7 | TRBV7-9 | - | CASSSHGQGGSEQYF | TGTGCCAGCAGCTCCCACGGACAGGGTGGCTCCGAGCAGTACTTC
- | 16 | TRBJ1-6 | TRBV5-1 | - | CASSLQMTGLNSPLHF | TGCGCCAGCAGCCTCCAAATGACAGGCCTGAATTCACCCCTCCACTTT
TRBD2 | 15 | TRBJ2-1 | TRBV5-4 | - | CASSSSERERNEQFF | TGTGCCAGCAGCTCATCGGAGCGGGAGAGAAATGAGCAGTTCTTC
TRBD2 | 16 | TRBJ2-1 | TRBV24-1 | once | CATSDPRTSGRGEQFF | TGTGCCACCAGTGATCCGAGGACTAGCGGGAGAGGAGAGCAGTTCTTC
- | 12 | TRBJ1-6 | TRBV3-1/TRBV3-2 | - | CASRDYNSPLHF | TGTGCCAGCAGGGACTATAATTCACCCCTCCACTTT
- | 14 | TRBJ2-1 | TRBV7-3 | - | CASSLDPMNNEQFF | TGTGCCAGCAGCTTGGACCCCATGAACAATGAGCAGTTCTTC
- | 14 | TRBJ1-2 | TRBV2 | - | CASSDGPARAGYTF | TGTGCCAGCAGTGACGGGCCCGCTCGGGCTGGCTACACCTTC
- | 15 | TRBJ2-5 | TRBV7-6 | - | CASSMVQGQGETQYF | TGTGCCAGCAGCATGGTTCAGGGACAAGGGGAGACCCAGTACTTC
TRBD2 | 14 | TRBJ2-5 | TRBV30 | once | CAWRASGGGETQYF | TGTGCCTGGAGGGCTAGCGGGGGAGGAGAGACCCAGTACTTC
- | 11 | TRBJ2-7 | TRBV7-8 | - | CASSPKVEQYF | TGTGCCAGCAGCCCCAAAGTCGAGCAGTACTTC
- | 14 | TRBJ1-2 | TRBV3-1/TRBV3-2 | - | CASSQGFLNYGYTF | TGTGCCAGCAGCCAAGGGTTCCTCAACTATGGCTACACCTTC
- | 16 | TRBJ2-4 | TRBV20-1 | - | CSASNHLGNRGDIQYF | TGCAGTGCTAGTAACCACCTGGGGAACAGAGGGGACATTCAGTACTTC
- | 14 | TRBJ2-7 | TRBV5-4 | - | CASSDAGTNYEQYF | TGTGCCAGCAGCGACGCCGGGACAAACTACGAGCAGTACTTC
- | 15 | TRBJ2-7 | TRBV6-1 | few | CASSEEVGGAYEQYF | TGTGCCAGCAGTGAAGAAGTTGGAGGGGCCTACGAGCAGTACTTC
TRBD1 | 15 | TRBJ2-1 | TRBV15 | - | CATSGPGDSYNEQFF | TGTGCCACCAGCGGGCCTGGGGACAGCTACAATGAGCAGTTCTTC
- | 12 | TRBJ2-2 | TRBV10-3 | - | CAISWGTGELFF | TGTGCCATCAGCTGGGGCACCGGGGAGCTGTTTTTT
- | 15 | TRBJ1-1 | TRBV28 | - | CASSPSGEVNTEAFF | TGTGCCAGCAGTCCGTCGGGGGAGGTGAACACTGAAGCTTTCTTT
- | 14 | TRBJ2-2 | TRBV7-2 | - | CASSLVGNTGELFF | TGTGCCAGCAGCTTAGTTGGGAACACCGGGGAGCTGTTTTTT
- | 15 | TRBJ1-4 | TRBV2 | - | CASRVQVATNEKLFF | TGTGCCAGCAGGGTCCAGGTTGCAACTAATGAAAAACTGTTTTTT
- | 15 | TRBJ1-1 | TRBV5-4 | - | CASSAGGQTNTEAFF | TGTGCCAGCAGCGCGGGAGGACAGACGAACACTGAAGCTTTCTTT
- | 16 | TRBJ2-1 | TRBV5-1 | - | CASSSAMGGESNEQFF | TGCGCCAGCAGCTCTGCAATGGGGGGCGAATCCAATGAGCAGTTCTTC
- | 14 | TRBJ1-2 | TRBV2 | few | CASSARSGAYGYTF | TGTGCCAGCAGTGCTCGCTCGGGGGCCTATGGCTACACCTTC
- | 12 | TRBJ2-1 | TRBV6-4 | - | CASSDSTDKQFF | TGTGCCAGCAGTGACTCGACGGACAAGCAGTTCTTC
TRBD1 | 13 | TRBJ1-2 | TRBV7-2 | once | CASSLAQGIGYTF | TGTGCCAGCAGCTTAGCACAGGGGATCGGCTACACCTTC
TRBD2 | 14 | TRBJ2-2 | TRBV2 | - | CASGTTRNTGELFF | TGTGCCAGCGGGACTACCAGGAACACCGGGGAGCTGTTTTTT
- | 15 | TRBJ2-7 | TRBV18 | - | CASSTRTDFPYEQYF | TGTGCCAGCTCAACTAGGACGGATTTCCCCTACGAGCAGTACTTC
TRBD1 | 14 | TRBJ1-4 | TRBV29-1 | - | CSAGRGTGGGELFF | TGCAGCGCCGGCCGAGGGACAGGGGGAGGGGAACTGTTTTTT
- | 14 | TRBJ2-1 | TRBV25-1 | - | CASSAGGSENEQFF | TGTGCCAGCAGTGCGGGTGGGAGTGAAAATGAGCAGTTCTTC
TRBD2 | 16 | TRBJ2-7 | TRBV4-1 | once | CASSQGQASGAYEQYF | TGCGCCAGCAGCCAAGGTCAGGCTAGCGGGGCTTACGAGCAGTACTTC
- | 12 | TRBJ1-2 | TRBV28 | - | CASSLERTGYTF | TGTGCCAGCAGTTTGGAAAGGACTGGCTACACCTTC
- | 16 | TRBJ1-2 | TRBV27 | - | CASRDPYQAGQYGYTF | TGTGCCAGCAGGGACCCCTACCAAGCGGGTCAGTATGGCTACACCTTC
- | 14 | TRBJ2-2 | TRBV6-4 | many | CASSDGLNTGELFF | TGTGCCAGCAGTGATGGTCTAAACACCGGGGAGCTGTTTTTT
- | 13 | TRBJ1-1 | TRBV19 | - | CASGGHGGTEAFF | TGTGCCAGTGGGGGACACGGGGGCACTGAAGCTTTCTTT
- | 14 | TRBJ1-1 | TRBV27 | - | CASSPVGGGTWGFF | -
TRBD2 | 15 | TRBJ2-2 | TRBV7-3 | many | CASSLTSGSTGELFF | TGTGCCAGCAGCTTAACTAGCGGGAGCACCGGGGAGCTGTTTTTT
TRBD1 | 16 | TRBJ1-3 | TRBV28 | - | CASSHLDRGSGNTIYF | TGTGCCAGCAGCCACCTGGACAGGGGATCTGGAAACACCATATATTTT
TRBD1 | 16 | TRBJ1-3 | TRBV6-2/TRBV6-3 | - | CASSNSGTGISNTIYF | TGTGCCAGCAGTAATTCCGGGACAGGGATCTCCAACACCATATATTTT
- | 18 | TRBJ2-7 | TRBV2 | - | CASSEGSGDRELPYEQYF | TGTGCCAGCAGTGAAGGTTCAGGGGACCGGGAGTTGCCTTACGAGCAGTACTTC
TRBD2 | 16 | TRBJ2-3 | TRBV24-1 | - | CATSDWTSGGTDTQYF | TGTGCCACCAGTGATTGGACTAGCGGGGGGACAGATACGCAGTATTTT
TRBD1 | 15 | TRBJ1-5 | TRBV11-2 | - | CASSLEGTGGGPQHF | TGTGCCAGCAGCTTAGAAGGGACAGGGGGCGGGCCCCAGCATTTT
- | 14 | TRBJ1-3 | TRBV29-1 | - | CSVEIGEWGNTIYF | TGCAGCGTTGAAATCGGGGAATGGGGAAACACCATATATTTT
TRBD2 | 17 | TRBJ2-1 | TRBV4-2 | - | CASSQERRLAGGGEQFF | TGTGCCAGCAGCCAAGAGAGGAGACTAGCGGGAGGAGGGGAGCAGTTCTTC
- | 12 | TRBJ2-1 | TRBV28 | - | CASSLSRGEQFF | TGTGCCAGCAGTTTAAGTCGCGGTGAGCAGTTCTTC
TRBD1 | 15 | TRBJ2-7 | TRBV10-1 | - | CASSDYRTGSYEQYF | TGCGCCAGCAGTGACTATAGGACAGGGTCCTACGAGCAGTACTTC
- | 13 | TRBJ2-7 | TRBV19 | - | CASSMTAPYEQYF | TGTGCCAGTAGTATGACAGCCCCCTACGAGCAGTACTTC